The next 6 T cell receptor beta chains were all read from a single sample in a study of Graves' ophthalmopathy and Graves' hyperthyroidism (dated by TCRdb to 2017 to 2018). TCRdb names Illumina HiSeq 2000 as the instrument used. For repertoire sequencing, the TCR beta CDR3 regions were amplified from RNA transcripts. A first-round RT-PCR used HTBI primers with the Qiagen OneStep RT-PCR kit, followed by a second-round multiplex PCR, size selection and purification. Clones were called with MiXCR by TCRdb after fastp trimmed the public reads at Q25, and only in-frame beta chains were retained. Rows with one shared CDR3 protein collapse into an entry with the most common genes and DNA. This sample is represented by hundreds of thousands of distinct CDR3 sequences; over 40% of them were singletons. More than 3% of the sample rests with the top ten. The specimen was peripheral blood. The receptors derive from an adult man with Graves' ophthalmopathy.

This clonotype was recorded many times. This chain uses TRBV5-5 with TRBJ2-7, with 8 bases fitting TRBD2. Germline-derived CDR1 and CDR2 are SGHKS and YYEKEE (reference sequence). The length of the CDR3 is 14 residues. Unmatched junction bases numbered 9, after V lost 7 bases and J lost 3 bases. The CDR3 DNA is TGTGCCAGCTCATTTAGGGCGGGAGGCTACGAGCAGTACTTC. As protein: CASSFRAGGYEQYF.

This clonotype was observed at least ten times. The rearrangement joins TRBV6-2 or TRBV6-3 to TRBJ2-7; 8 bases line up with TRBD1. CDR1 is MNHEY and CDR2 is SVGEGT in the germline V gene. The CDR3 has 14 amino acids. V dropped 6 bases and J dropped 2; count of bases not matched to a gene: 6. Here the CDR3 reads CASRGTGPAYEQYF. As DNA, the CDR3 is TGTGCCAGCAGAGGGACAGGTCCTGCCTACGAGCAGTACTTC.

The chain joins TRBV7-9 to TRBJ1-2; D unclear. Trimming cost V 0 bases and J 4 bases, with 18 bases left between them. CDR3 length: 17 residues. Germline assignment: CDR1 SEHNR and CDR2 FQNEAQ (reference sequence). The CDR3 region has the DNA TGTGCCAGCAGCTTAGCGTCGGTGCCAGGAATTCGCTATGGCTACACCTTC. As protein: CASSLASVPGIRYGYTF. Based on the CDR3 plus reference TRBV7-9 and TRBJ1-2, the full variable domain is DTGVSQNPRHKITKRGQNVTFRCDPISEHNRLYWYRQTLGQGPEFLTYFQNEAQLEKSRLLSDRFSAERPKGSFSTLEIQRTEQGDSAMYLCASSLASVPGIRYGYTFGSGTRLTVV.

The rearrangement joins TRBV10-3 to TRBJ1-2; tentative D call: TRBD1 (6 bases). CDR1 ENHRY and CDR2 SYGVKD come from the germline V gene. The V end was cut by 11 bases, the J end by 10 bases, with 20 bases between. The length of the CDR3 is 12 residues. The CDR3 reads CAVLSGTRDYTF. Here the CDR3 DNA reads TGTGCCGTCCTATCCGGGACAAGAGACTACACCTTC.

In its sample, this clonotype was seen many times. For the CDR3, the DNA is TGCAGCGCTGGACAGAACACCGGGGAGCTGTTTTTT. It yields the protein CSAGQNTGELFF. The chain recombines TRBV29-1 with TRBJ2-2; maybe TRBD1 (5 bases). CDR1 and CDR2 from the germline V gene are SQVTM and ANQGSEA. The germline V and J ends were trimmed by 7 bases and 1 base, with 7 bases remaining between them. The CDR3 spans 12 residues.

The chain joins TRBV10-3 to TRBJ2-5; D is possibly TRBD1 or TRBD2 (5 bases each). The CDR3 is made up of 11 amino acids. CDR1 and CDR2 (germline): ENHRY, SYGVKD. The germline V and J ends were trimmed by 6 bases and 6 bases, with 8 bases remaining between them. This CDR3 reads CAIRPGQTQYF. Here the CDR3 DNA reads TGTGCCATCAGGCCGGGACAGACCCAGTACTTC.